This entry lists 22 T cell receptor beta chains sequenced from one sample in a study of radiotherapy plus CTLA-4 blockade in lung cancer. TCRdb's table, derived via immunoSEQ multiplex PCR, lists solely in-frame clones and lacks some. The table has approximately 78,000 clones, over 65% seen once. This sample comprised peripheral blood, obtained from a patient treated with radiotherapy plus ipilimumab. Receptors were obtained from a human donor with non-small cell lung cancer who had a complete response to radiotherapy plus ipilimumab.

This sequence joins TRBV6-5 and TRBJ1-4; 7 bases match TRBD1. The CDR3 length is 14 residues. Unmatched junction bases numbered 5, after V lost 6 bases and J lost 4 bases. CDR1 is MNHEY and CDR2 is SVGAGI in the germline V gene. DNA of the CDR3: TGTGCCAGCAGGCTCGGGACAGATAATGAAAAACTGTTTTTT. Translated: CASRLGTDNEKLFF.

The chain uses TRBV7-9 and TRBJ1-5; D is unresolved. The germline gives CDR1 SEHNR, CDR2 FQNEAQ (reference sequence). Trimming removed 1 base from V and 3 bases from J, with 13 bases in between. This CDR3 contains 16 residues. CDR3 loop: CASSLEGLSANQPQHF. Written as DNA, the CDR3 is TGTGCCAGCAGCTTAGAAGGGTTATCCGCCAATCAGCCCCAGCATTTT.

In DNA, the CDR3 is TGTGCCAGCAGCTTGGACCGGGCGGGAGAGCAGTTCTTC. This encodes CASSLDRAGEQFF. The rearrangement links TRBV5-4 to TRBJ2-1, with D maybe TRBD2 (6 bases). The germline CDR1 and CDR2 sequences are SGHNT and YYREEE (reference sequence). The V end lost 0 bases, the J end lost 10 bases, and 11 bases lay between the germline ends. This CDR3 is 13 amino acids long.

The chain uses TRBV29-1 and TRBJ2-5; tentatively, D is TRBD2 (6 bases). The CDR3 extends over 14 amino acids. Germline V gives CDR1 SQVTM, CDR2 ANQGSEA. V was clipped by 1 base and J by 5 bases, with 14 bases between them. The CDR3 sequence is CSVEAAGGWETQYF. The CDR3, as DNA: TGCAGCGTTGAAGCCGCCGGGGGATGGGAGACCCAGTACTTC. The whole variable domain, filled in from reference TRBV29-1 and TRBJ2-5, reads SAVISQKPSRDICQRGTSLTIQCQVDSQVTMMFWYRQQPGQSLTLIATANQGSEATYESGFVIDKFPISRPNLTFSTLTVSNMSPEDSSIYLCSVEAAGGWETQYFGPGTRLLVL.

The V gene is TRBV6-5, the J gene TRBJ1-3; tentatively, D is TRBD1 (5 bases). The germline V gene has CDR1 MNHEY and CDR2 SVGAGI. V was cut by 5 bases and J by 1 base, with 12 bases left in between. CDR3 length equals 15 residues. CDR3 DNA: TGTGCCAGCAGTCCTAGACAGATTTCTGGAAACACCATATATTTT. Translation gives CASSPRQISGNTIYF.

CDR3 amino acids: CASSFLAGIPRTENEQFF. In DNA, the CDR3 is TGTGCCAGCAGCTTTTTAGCGGGGATACCGAGGACGGAAAATGAGCAGTTCTTC. The rearrangement links TRBV7-9 to TRBJ2-1; TRBD2 agrees at 8 bases. The germline CDR1 and CDR2 sequences are SEHNR and FQNEAQ (reference sequence). Germline trimming cut 3 bases from V and 7 bases from J; bases unmatched to any gene: 17. This CDR3 region has 18 residues.

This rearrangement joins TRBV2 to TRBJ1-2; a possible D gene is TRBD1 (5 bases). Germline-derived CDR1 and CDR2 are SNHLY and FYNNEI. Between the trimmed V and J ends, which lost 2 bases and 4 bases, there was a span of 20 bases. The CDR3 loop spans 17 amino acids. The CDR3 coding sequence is TGTGCCAGCAGTGAATATAATCCGGGGGAGGCAGGCTATGGCTACACCTTC. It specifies CASSEYNPGEAGYGYTF.

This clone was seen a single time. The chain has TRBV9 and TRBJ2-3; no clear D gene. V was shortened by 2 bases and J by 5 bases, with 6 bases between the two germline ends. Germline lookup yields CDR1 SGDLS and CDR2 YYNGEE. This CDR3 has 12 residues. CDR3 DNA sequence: TGTGCCAGCAGCGTCCAGCGAGATACGCAGTATTTT. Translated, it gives CASSVQRDTQYF.

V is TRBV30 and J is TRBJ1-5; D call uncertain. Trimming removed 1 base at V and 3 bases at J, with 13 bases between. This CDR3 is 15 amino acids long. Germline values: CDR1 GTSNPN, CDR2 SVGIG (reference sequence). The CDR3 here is CAWSEYRDSNQPQHF. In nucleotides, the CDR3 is TGTGCCTGGAGTGAATACAGAGACTCCAATCAGCCCCAGCATTTT.

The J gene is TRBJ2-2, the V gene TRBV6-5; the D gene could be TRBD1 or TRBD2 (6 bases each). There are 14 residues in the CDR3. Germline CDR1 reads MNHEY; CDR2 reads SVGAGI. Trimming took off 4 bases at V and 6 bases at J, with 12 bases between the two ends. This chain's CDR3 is CASSWAGEAGELFF. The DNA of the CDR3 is TGTGCCAGCAGTTGGGCAGGGGAGGCCGGGGAGCTGTTTTTT.

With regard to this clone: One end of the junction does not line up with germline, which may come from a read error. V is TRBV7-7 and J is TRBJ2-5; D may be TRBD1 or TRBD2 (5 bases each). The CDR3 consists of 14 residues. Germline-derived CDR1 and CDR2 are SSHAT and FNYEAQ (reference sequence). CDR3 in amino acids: CASSQRGVQETQYF. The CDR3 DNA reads TGTGCTAGCAGCCAGCGAGGGGTGCAAGAGACCCAGTACTTC.

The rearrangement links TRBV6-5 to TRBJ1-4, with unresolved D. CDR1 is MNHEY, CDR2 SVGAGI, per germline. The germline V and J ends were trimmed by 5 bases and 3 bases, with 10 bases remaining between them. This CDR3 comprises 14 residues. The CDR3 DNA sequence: TGTGCCAGCAGTCCCAGCAGCGCTAATGAAAAACTGTTTTTT. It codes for CASSPSSANEKLFF.

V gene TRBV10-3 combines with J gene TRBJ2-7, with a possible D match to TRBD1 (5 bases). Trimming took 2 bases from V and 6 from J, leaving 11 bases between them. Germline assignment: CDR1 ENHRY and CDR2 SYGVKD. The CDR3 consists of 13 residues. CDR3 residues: CAISEIGAGEQYV. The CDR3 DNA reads TGTGCCATCAGTGAGATAGGGGCCGGCGAGCAGTACGTC.

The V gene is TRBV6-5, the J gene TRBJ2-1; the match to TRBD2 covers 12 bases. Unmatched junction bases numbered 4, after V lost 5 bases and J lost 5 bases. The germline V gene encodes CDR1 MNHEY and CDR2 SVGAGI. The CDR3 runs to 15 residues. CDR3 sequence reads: CASSRWTSGDNEQFF. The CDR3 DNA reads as TGTGCCAGCAGTCGATGGACTAGCGGGGACAATGAGCAGTTCTTC.

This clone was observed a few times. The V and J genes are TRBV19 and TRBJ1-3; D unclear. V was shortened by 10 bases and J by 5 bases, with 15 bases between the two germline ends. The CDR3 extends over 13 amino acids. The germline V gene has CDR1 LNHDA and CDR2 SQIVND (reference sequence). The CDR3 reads CATLSLSRNTIYF. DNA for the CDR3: TGTGCCACCTTGTCCTTATCAAGAAACACCATATATTTT.

CDR3 DNA: TGTGCCAGCAGACGGGGACAGGTGTTCCACGAGCAGTACGTC. Amino acid sequence: CASRRGQVFHEQYV. The V gene is TRBV6-5, the J gene TRBJ2-7, with 8 bases fitting TRBD1. CDR3 length: 14 residues. With V trimmed by 6 bases and J by 5 bases, 9 bases remained unmatched. Germline V gene data show CDR1 as MNHEY and CDR2 as SVGAGI.

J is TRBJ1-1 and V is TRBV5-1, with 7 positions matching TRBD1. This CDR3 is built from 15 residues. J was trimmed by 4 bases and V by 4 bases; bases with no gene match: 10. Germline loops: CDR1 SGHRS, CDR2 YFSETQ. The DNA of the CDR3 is TGCGCCAGCAGCCGCACGCAGGGGGTGGGCACTGAAGCTTTCTTT. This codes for CASSRTQGVGTEAFF.

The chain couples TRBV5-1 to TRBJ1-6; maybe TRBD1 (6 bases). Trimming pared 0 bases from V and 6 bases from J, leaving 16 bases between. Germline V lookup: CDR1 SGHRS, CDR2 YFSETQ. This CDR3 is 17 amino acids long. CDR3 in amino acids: CASSLDESGASNSPLHF. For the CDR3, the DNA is TGCGCCAGCAGCTTGGATGAGTCGGGGGCAAGTAATTCACCCCTCCACTTT. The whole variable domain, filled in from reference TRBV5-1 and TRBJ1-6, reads KAGVTQTPRYLIKTRGQQVTLSCSPISGHRSVSWYQQTPGQGLQFLFEYFSETQRNKGNFPGRFSGRQFSNSRSEMNVSTLELGDSALYLCASSLDESGASNSPLHFGNGTRLTVT.

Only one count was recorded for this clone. This chain's CDR3 is CASSPPSGGTEAFF. DNA of the CDR3: TGTGCCAGCTCACCACCGTCGGGGGGCACTGAAGCTTTCTTT. The chain links TRBV18 to TRBJ1-1; D is possibly TRBD1 (5 bases). From germline, CDR1 is KGHSH and CDR2 LQKENI. Trimming stripped 0 bases from V and 4 bases from J, with 9 bases between. The CDR3 totals 14 residues. The full variable domain, its missing parts supplied by reference TRBV18 and TRBJ1-1, is NAGVMQNPRHLVRRRGQEARLRCSPMKGHSHVYWYRQLPEEGLKFMVYLQKENIIDESGMPKERFSAEFPKEGPSILRIQQVVRGDSAAYFCASSPPSGGTEAFFGQGTRLTVV.

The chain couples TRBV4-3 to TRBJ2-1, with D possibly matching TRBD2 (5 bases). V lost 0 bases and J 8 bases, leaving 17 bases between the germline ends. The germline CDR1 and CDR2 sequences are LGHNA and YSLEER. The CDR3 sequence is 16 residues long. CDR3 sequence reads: CASSQDSMVAFDEQFF. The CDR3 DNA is TGCGCCAGCAGCCAAGATTCGATGGTAGCGTTTGATGAGCAGTTCTTC.

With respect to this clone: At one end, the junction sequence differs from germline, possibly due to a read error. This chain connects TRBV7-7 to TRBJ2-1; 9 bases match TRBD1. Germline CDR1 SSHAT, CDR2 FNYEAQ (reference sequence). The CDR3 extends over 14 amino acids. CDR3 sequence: CASSSRTGDNEQFF. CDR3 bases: TGTGCTAGCAGCTCGCGGACAGGGGACAATGAGCAGTTCTTC.

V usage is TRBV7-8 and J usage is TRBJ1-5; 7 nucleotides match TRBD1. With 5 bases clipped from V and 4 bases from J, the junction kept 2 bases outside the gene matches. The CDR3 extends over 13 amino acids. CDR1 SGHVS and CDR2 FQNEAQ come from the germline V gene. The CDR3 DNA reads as TGTGCCAGCAGCCCGGGACAGAATCAGCCCCAGCATTTT. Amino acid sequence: CASSPGQNQPQHF.